Listed below are T cell receptor beta chains from one sample, sequenced in a study of beta chain features in type 1 diabetes. The repertoire was sequenced with immunoSEQ multiplex PCR; TCRdb's copy has only in-frame clones and lacks some. The sample records 150,000 or so clones, about 9.2% being singletons. Input material: central memory CD4+ T cells from blood. Receptors originate from a man between 18 and 35 years old in good health. Both conserved end residues are part of each CDR3. The D gene is left open where the match is weak. Clone sizes are given selectively: once, few, many, or a class where the clone is expanded.

j_gene,abundance,d_gene,v_gene,CDR3nt,CDR3aa
TRBJ2-7,many,.,TRBV10-3,TGTGCCATCAGTCCGGGGGTTTACGAGCAGTACTTC,CAISPGVYEQYF
TRBJ2-2,.,TRBD1,TRBV10-3,TGTGCCATCAGTGATCGGGACAGGGGCACCGGGGAGCTGTTTTTT,CAISDRDRGTGELFF
TRBJ1-2,.,TRBD1,TRBV29-1,TGCAGCGTTGACCCCCAGGGGGCCCATGGCTACACCTTC,CSVDPQGAHGYTF
TRBJ2-7,.,.,TRBV21-1,TGTGCCAGCAGCAAAGCGGGGGGGACCTACGAGCAGTACTTC,CASSKAGGTYEQYF
TRBJ1-2,.,.,TRBV10-3,TGTGCCATCACTCGAAGTGCAGGGACTAACTATGGCTACACCTTC,CAITRSAGTNYGYTF
TRBJ2-1,.,.,TRBV5-1,TGCGCCAGCAGCTTCGGTCAAGGCGGACTTACCTACAATGAGCAGTTCTTC,CASSFGQGGLTYNEQFF
TRBJ2-7,many,TRBD2,TRBV7-2,TGTGCCAGCAGCTTACCCGACCTGACTAGCGGGGGCTACGAGCAGTACTTC,CASSLPDLTSGGYEQYF
TRBJ2-7,.,.,TRBV11-2,TGTGCCAGCAGCTTAGAGCGGGGCGACTCCTACGAGCAGTACTTC,CASSLERGDSYEQYF
TRBJ2-7,few,.,TRBV21-1,TGTGCCAGCAGCAAAGCGGGGGCAAAGGGGTACGAGCAGTACTTC,CASSKAGAKGYEQYF
TRBJ2-3,few,TRBD1,TRBV6-1,TGTGCCAGCACCCAGGGGGTCGGCACAGATACGCAGTATTTT,CASTQGVGTDTQYF
TRBJ2-4,.,TRBD1,TRBV5-1,TGCGCCAGCAGCAAGGGGACAGGGGGACCGAACATTCAGTACTTC,CASSKGTGGPNIQYF
TRBJ1-2,.,.,TRBV25-1,TGTGCCAGCAGCCCCGGGGGGGATCGCGGCTACACCTTC,CASSPGGDRGYTF
TRBJ1-4,.,TRBD1,TRBV27,TGTGCCAGCAGTCATGGGACAGCAAATGAAAAACTGTTTTTT,CASSHGTANEKLFF
TRBJ1-4,.,.,TRBV9,TGTGCCAGCAGCACTAGCTCTTTCGGTGAAAAACTGTTTTTT,CASSTSSFGEKLFF
TRBJ1-6,.,.,TRBV4-1,TGCGCCAGCAGCCAAGCTCAGCACCCGACAGGCGTGAATTCACCCCTCCACTTT,CASSQAQHPTGVNSPLHF
TRBJ1-3,few,TRBD1,TRBV4-3,TGCGCCAGCAGCCAAGCGGGACAGGCCTCTGGAAACACCATATATTTT,CASSQAGQASGNTIYF